The clone carrying this TCR beta chain was seen many times. Its antigen is not known. TCRdb passed the 5' RACE reads through MiXCR, listing each CDR3 protein once. The table lists around 22,000 distinct CDR3 sequences, 3% to 4% of them singletons. The data were taken from a study of early T cells in non-severe SARS-CoV-2 infection. Study-wide background: Unsorted whole blood bulk RNA was sequenced, with unpaired chains. Whole-study results and caveats: Matching with VDJdb favored anti-spike CD8 responses (missing private and CD4 specificities).

The V gene's germline CDR1 is SGHAT and CDR2 FQNNGV. Trimming stripped 6 bases from V and 1 base from J, with 12 bases between. The CDR3 has 14 amino acids. The chain recombines TRBV11-2 with TRBJ1-1; D remains ambiguous. The sample consisted of whole blood. This clonotype was sampled from an adult who was a healthcare worker with PCR-confirmed SARS-CoV-2 infection or an uninfected control (not recorded which). The CDR3 region is CASRRRQSNTEAFF. In DNA form, the CDR3 reads TGTGCCAGCAGACGAAGGCAGTCGAACACTGAAGCTTTCTTT.